This T cell receptor beta chain was observed in a study of T cells in tuberculosis. The V gene's germline CDR1 is LNHDA and CDR2 SQIVND (reference sequence). Unmatched junction bases numbered 13, after V lost 3 bases and J lost 4 bases. This CDR3 is built from 17 residues. The table came from immunoSEQ multiplex PCR; TCRdb's copy has only in-frame clones and leaves some out. In the table there are 55,000 to 70,000 clones, around 81% of which are singletons. Cells were sorted from thawed PBMC rested overnight and stained with GMM-loaded CD1B tetramer, viability dye and anti-CD3. The CD1B tetramers carried C32 glucose monomycolate purified from Rhodococcus equi.

The V and J genes are TRBV19 and TRBJ2-5; 8 bases fit TRBD2. The sequenced sample was CD1b-GMM tetramer-negative cells sorted from PBMCs. The sequence came from an adult woman with latent tuberculosis. CDR3 bases: TGTGCCAGTAGTATTTCGGGGGGGGCCGGGTTTAGAGAGACCCAGTACTTC. This sequence encodes CASSISGGAGFRETQYF.